The rows below give T cell receptor beta chains drawn from one sample of a study of long-term antiretroviral therapy in people with HIV. The data were produced by immunoSEQ multiplex PCR, yet TCRdb's version contains in-frame clones alone and is incomplete. The table lists 30,000 to 50,000 clones, around 83% of them singletons. The sequencing used unsorted PBMCs, collected 3.1 years after starting antiretroviral therapy. Every receptor here comes from a woman aged 50 to 60 with HIV. Both conserved end residues are part of each CDR3. The order of the fields is CDR3 DNA, CDR3 protein, D gene, J gene, V gene, clone size. The D gene is left open where the match is weak. Rows give clone size only sometimes, using once, few, many, or a class for an expanded clone.

CDR3 DNA: TGTGCCAGCAGCACCGGGACACTCTCTGGAAACACCATATATTTT; CDR3 protein: CASSTGTLSGNTIYF; D gene: .; J gene: TRBJ1-3; V gene: TRBV13; clone size: .
CDR3 DNA: TGTGCCAGTAGTATAGATCGTGCGGATTCACCCCTCCACTTT; CDR3 protein: CASSIDRADSPLHF; D gene: .; J gene: TRBJ1-6; V gene: TRBV19; clone size: few
CDR3 DNA: TGTGCCAGTAGCGAGGGGGCCATCAGGGACAAGGACGAGCAGTACTTC; CDR3 protein: CASSEGAIRDKDEQYF; D gene: TRBD1; J gene: TRBJ2-7; V gene: TRBV19; clone size: .
CDR3 DNA: TGTGCCAGCAGTTTACCCCCGGGACAGGGGGTGTATACGCAGTATTTT; CDR3 protein: CASSLPPGQGVYTQYF; D gene: TRBD1; J gene: TRBJ2-3; V gene: TRBV7-9; clone size: once
CDR3 DNA: TGTGCTAGCAGCTTAGCTGTGACAGGGGGCACTGAAGCTTTCTTT; CDR3 protein: CASSLAVTGGTEAFF; D gene: TRBD1; J gene: TRBJ1-1; V gene: TRBV7-7; clone size: once
CDR3 DNA: TGTGCCAGCAGCCCAAGCGGGGAGTTATACAATGAGCAGTTCTTC; CDR3 protein: CASSPSGELYNEQFF; D gene: TRBD2; J gene: TRBJ2-1; V gene: TRBV27; clone size: .
CDR3 DNA: TGTGCCAGCAGCTTAGCGGGAGGACAGTTCAATCAGCCCCAGCATTTT; CDR3 protein: CASSLAGGQFNQPQHF; D gene: .; J gene: TRBJ1-5; V gene: TRBV7-8; clone size: .
CDR3 DNA: TGTGCCAGCAGTTACCTTGCGGGCTCTGGGGCCAACGTCCTGACTTTC; CDR3 protein: CASSYLAGSGANVLTF; D gene: .; J gene: TRBJ2-6; V gene: TRBV6-5; clone size: few
CDR3 DNA: TGTGCCAGCAGCTTACAGGGGGCAGCAGGGGCCAACGTCCTGACTTTC; CDR3 protein: CASSLQGAAGANVLTF; D gene: TRBD1; J gene: TRBJ2-6; V gene: TRBV7-9; clone size: .
CDR3 DNA: TGTGCCAGTAGTGACGGGCTCACGGAGACCCAGTACTTC; CDR3 protein: CASSDGLTETQYF; D gene: .; J gene: TRBJ2-5; V gene: TRBV19; clone size: .
CDR3 DNA: TGCGCCAGCAGCTTTAGGGACGGCTACGAGCAGTACTTC; CDR3 protein: CASSFRDGYEQYF; D gene: .; J gene: TRBJ2-7; V gene: TRBV5-1; clone size: .
CDR3 DNA: TGTGCCAGGACGATCCCGGGACTAGAGCACTTC; CDR3 protein: CARTIPGLEHF; D gene: TRBD2; J gene: TRBJ2-5; V gene: TRBV19; clone size: .
CDR3 DNA: TGCAGTGGGCAAGGGGTTCACGGCTACACCTTC; CDR3 protein: CSGQGVHGYTF; D gene: .; J gene: TRBJ1-2; V gene: TRBV20-1; clone size: .
CDR3 DNA: TGTGCCAGCAGCCCAGATGTGGGGGAGACCCAGTACTTC; CDR3 protein: CASSPDVGETQYF; D gene: .; J gene: TRBJ2-5; V gene: TRBV11-3; clone size: .
CDR3 DNA: TGTGCCAGCTCACCACCGGGCAGCTACGAGCAGTACTTC; CDR3 protein: CASSPPGSYEQYF; D gene: .; J gene: TRBJ2-7; V gene: TRBV18; clone size: .
CDR3 DNA: TGCGCCAGCAGCTTGGGAAGGGCGAGCCGTGACGAGCAGTACTTC; CDR3 protein: CASSLGRASRDEQYF; D gene: .; J gene: TRBJ2-7; V gene: TRBV5-1; clone size: medium-sized
CDR3 DNA: TGTGCCAGCAGTTACTCTCGGACAGCGAATGAGCAGTTCTTC; CDR3 protein: CASSYSRTANEQFF; D gene: .; J gene: TRBJ2-1; V gene: TRBV6-5; clone size: .
CDR3 DNA: TGCGCCAGCAGCCACCTCGCGGACGGAAACACCATATATTTT; CDR3 protein: CASSHLADGNTIYF; D gene: .; J gene: TRBJ1-3; V gene: TRBV4-3; clone size: .
CDR3 DNA: TGCGCCAGCAGCTCCGAGACAGTAAACTATGGCTACACCTTC; CDR3 protein: CASSSETVNYGYTF; D gene: .; J gene: TRBJ1-2; V gene: TRBV5-1; clone size: .
CDR3 DNA: TGTGCCAGCTCACCAGGATTCGACGGCAATCAGCCCCAGCATTTT; CDR3 protein: CASSPGFDGNQPQHF; D gene: .; J gene: TRBJ1-5; V gene: TRBV18; clone size: .
CDR3 DNA: TGCGCCAGCAGCTTGCCCTCCTACGAGCAGTACTTC; CDR3 protein: CASSLPSYEQYF; D gene: .; J gene: TRBJ2-7; V gene: TRBV5-1; clone size: .
CDR3 DNA: TGCGCCAGCAGCCAAGATCTCCACACAGGGGGTTCGAATGAGCAGTTCTTC; CDR3 protein: CASSQDLHTGGSNEQFF; D gene: TRBD1; J gene: TRBJ2-1; V gene: TRBV4-3; clone size: .
CDR3 DNA: TGTGCCAGCAGCCGACCCTCTGGGGCCAACGTCCTGACTTTC; CDR3 protein: CASSRPSGANVLTF; D gene: .; J gene: TRBJ2-6; V gene: TRBV9; clone size: .
CDR3 DNA: TGTGCCAGCAGTGAAGCCGGGACAAGCACAGATACGCAGTATTTT; CDR3 protein: CASSEAGTSTDTQYF; D gene: .; J gene: TRBJ2-3; V gene: TRBV6-1; clone size: .
CDR3 DNA: TGTGCCAGTAGTATGGCGGGGGGCCGCCCCGGGGAGCTGTTTTTT; CDR3 protein: CASSMAGGRPGELFF; D gene: TRBD2; J gene: TRBJ2-2; V gene: TRBV19; clone size: .
CDR3 DNA: TGTGCCAGCAGCCCCGCCGCCCGAGGGGGCAATGAGCAGTACTTC; CDR3 protein: CASSPAARGGNEQYF; D gene: TRBD1; J gene: TRBJ2-7; V gene: TRBV5-5; clone size: .
CDR3 DNA: TGTGCCAGCAGCCGACTACAGGGGCGGCATTCACCCCTCCACTTT; CDR3 protein: CASSRLQGRHSPLHF; D gene: TRBD1; J gene: TRBJ1-6; V gene: TRBV28; clone size: .
CDR3 DNA: TGTGCCAGCAGCTTACGACTTTCGGTATCGGGACACACGGGTACGCAGTATTTT; CDR3 protein: CASSLRLSVSGHTGTQYF; D gene: .; J gene: TRBJ2-3; V gene: TRBV7-8; clone size: .
CDR3 DNA: TGCGCCAGCAGCTTGGTAACTCACAATGAGCAGTTCTTC; CDR3 protein: CASSLVTHNEQFF; D gene: .; J gene: TRBJ2-1; V gene: TRBV5-1; clone size: .
CDR3 DNA: TGTGCCAGCAGCAACTCCTTGGACAGCGAAGGCTACACCTTC; CDR3 protein: CASSNSLDSEGYTF; D gene: .; J gene: TRBJ1-2; V gene: TRBV11-2; clone size: .
CDR3 DNA: TGTGCCAGCAGCTTAGCTATGATGGAGACCCAGTACTTC; CDR3 protein: CASSLAMMETQYF; D gene: .; J gene: TRBJ2-5; V gene: TRBV7-2; clone size: .
CDR3 DNA: TGTGCCAGCAGCTTAGAAGCCAGGAACACCGGGGAGCTGTTTTTT; CDR3 protein: CASSLEARNTGELFF; D gene: .; J gene: TRBJ2-2; V gene: TRBV7-6; clone size: .
CDR3 DNA: TGCGCCAGCAGCTTGGCTGGCAGCTCTGGAAACACCATATATTTT; CDR3 protein: CASSLAGSSGNTIYF; D gene: .; J gene: TRBJ1-3; V gene: TRBV5-1; clone size: once
CDR3 DNA: TGTGCCAGCAGTTATACCACAGGTTACGCTGAAGCTTTCTTT; CDR3 protein: CASSYTTGYAEAFF; D gene: .; J gene: TRBJ1-1; V gene: TRBV6-5; clone size: .
CDR3 DNA: TGTGCCAGCAGCCCCCCCGGACGAAACACAGATACGCAGTATTTT; CDR3 protein: CASSPPGRNTDTQYF; D gene: .; J gene: TRBJ2-3; V gene: TRBV7-9; clone size: .
CDR3 DNA: TGTGCCAGCAGTCCCTTGGCAGGGCCCGCGGGCTATGGCTACACCTTC; CDR3 protein: CASSPLAGPAGYGYTF; D gene: .; J gene: TRBJ1-2; V gene: TRBV2; clone size: .
CDR3 DNA: TGTGCCAGCAGCTTAGGACTAGCGGGGGGCCTAGATACGCAGTATTTT; CDR3 protein: CASSLGLAGGLDTQYF; D gene: TRBD2; J gene: TRBJ2-3; V gene: TRBV7-2; clone size: .
CDR3 DNA: TGTGCCAGCAGTAAGGGGACGGATTATGGCTACACCTTC; CDR3 protein: CASSKGTDYGYTF; D gene: .; J gene: TRBJ1-2; V gene: TRBV27; clone size: once
CDR3 DNA: TGCGCCAGCAGCCAAGTGGGTGAGCAAGAGACCCAGTACTTC; CDR3 protein: CASSQVGEQETQYF; D gene: .; J gene: TRBJ2-5; V gene: TRBV4-1; clone size: .
CDR3 DNA: TGTGCCAGCAGCTTAGGGAAACTGGATCAGCCCCAGCATTTT; CDR3 protein: CASSLGKLDQPQHF; D gene: .; J gene: TRBJ1-5; V gene: TRBV7-8; clone size: .
CDR3 DNA: TGTGCCAGCAGCGGAGGGACGGCCTGGAACACCGGGGAGCTGTTTTTT; CDR3 protein: CASSGGTAWNTGELFF; D gene: .; J gene: TRBJ2-2; V gene: TRBV7-9; clone size: .
CDR3 DNA: TGTGCCATCAGTGAGTCGGACAGGGCGACAGATACGCAGTATTTT; CDR3 protein: CAISESDRATDTQYF; D gene: TRBD1; J gene: TRBJ2-3; V gene: TRBV10-3; clone size: .
CDR3 DNA: TGTGCCATAGGACAGGGGAGATACGAGCAGTACTTC; CDR3 protein: CAIGQGRYEQYF; D gene: TRBD1; J gene: TRBJ2-7; V gene: TRBV10-3; clone size: .
CDR3 DNA: TGTGCCAGCAGCTTATTAAGCGGGGGGGCCTCCTACGAGCAGTACTTC; CDR3 protein: CASSLLSGGASYEQYF; D gene: TRBD2; J gene: TRBJ2-7; V gene: TRBV7-8; clone size: .
CDR3 DNA: TGTGCCAGCAGAAACAGGGGCGACAATCAGCCCCAGCATTTT; CDR3 protein: CASRNRGDNQPQHF; D gene: TRBD1; J gene: TRBJ1-5; V gene: TRBV28; clone size: .
CDR3 DNA: TGCAGCGCCCGGGGGGGGTTAATCCAAGAGACCCAGTACTTC; CDR3 protein: CSARGGLIQETQYF; D gene: TRBD2; J gene: TRBJ2-5; V gene: TRBV29-1; clone size: .
CDR3 DNA: TGTGCCAGCAGCTTCGAGGCCAGAAACACCGGGGAGCTGTTTTTT; CDR3 protein: CASSFEARNTGELFF; D gene: .; J gene: TRBJ2-2; V gene: TRBV5-6; clone size: .
CDR3 DNA: TGTGCCAGCAGCTTCCCGGGGATAGGTCAGCCCCAGCATTTT; CDR3 protein: CASSFPGIGQPQHF; D gene: .; J gene: TRBJ1-5; V gene: TRBV7-2; clone size: .
CDR3 DNA: TGTGCCAGCAGCACGGGGACAGGGGCGTACTACGAGCAGTACTTC; CDR3 protein: CASSTGTGAYYEQYF; D gene: TRBD1; J gene: TRBJ2-7; V gene: TRBV5-4; clone size: .
CDR3 DNA: TGTGCCAGCAGCACCGGGACGGGAGATTACAATGAGCAGTTCTTC; CDR3 protein: CASSTGTGDYNEQFF; D gene: .; J gene: TRBJ2-1; V gene: TRBV27; clone size: .
CDR3 DNA: TGCAGTGCTACAAACAAGAGGGCTTTCTTT; CDR3 protein: CSATNKRAFF; D gene: .; J gene: TRBJ1-1; V gene: TRBV20-1; clone size: once
CDR3 DNA: TGCGCCAGCAGCCAGGCCCCGCGGAAATTTAATGAAAAACTGTTTTTT; CDR3 protein: CASSQAPRKFNEKLFF; D gene: .; J gene: TRBJ1-4; V gene: TRBV4-1; clone size: .
CDR3 DNA: TGTGCCAGTAGTATAGGACCCAAGGCCGGAAACACCATATATTTT; CDR3 protein: CASSIGPKAGNTIYF; D gene: .; J gene: TRBJ1-3; V gene: TRBV19; clone size: .
CDR3 DNA: TGTGCCAGCAGCTTAGTAAGGGATCGGACAGCTTTCTTT; CDR3 protein: CASSLVRDRTAFF; D gene: .; J gene: TRBJ1-1; V gene: TRBV7-2; clone size: .
CDR3 DNA: TGTGCCAGTAGTCCCCATACCCCAGGAGGCACAGATACGCAGTATTTT; CDR3 protein: CASSPHTPGGTDTQYF; D gene: .; J gene: TRBJ2-3; V gene: TRBV19; clone size: .
CDR3 DNA: TGTGCCAGCAGGGAACCGGGACAGCAGTACTCTGGGGCCAACGTCCTGACTTTC; CDR3 protein: CASREPGQQYSGANVLTF; D gene: TRBD1; J gene: TRBJ2-6; V gene: TRBV6-1; clone size: .
CDR3 DNA: TGCGCCAGCAGCCAAAGGGAGGACAGGTTTGAAGCTTTCTTT; CDR3 protein: CASSQREDRFEAFF; D gene: TRBD1; J gene: TRBJ1-1; V gene: TRBV4-1; clone size: .
CDR3 DNA: TGTGCCAGTAGGCTCCAGGGGAACTATGGCTACACCTTC; CDR3 protein: CASRLQGNYGYTF; D gene: .; J gene: TRBJ1-2; V gene: TRBV19; clone size: once
CDR3 DNA: TGCAGCGTTGGAGAACTAGCGGGGGGCCCGCAAGAGACCCAGTACTTC; CDR3 protein: CSVGELAGGPQETQYF; D gene: TRBD2; J gene: TRBJ2-5; V gene: TRBV29-1; clone size: .